A single sample gave rise to the 21 T cell receptor beta chains below, sequenced in a study of Graves' ophthalmopathy and Graves' hyperthyroidism. Scientists amplified the TCR beta CDR3 regions from RNA transcripts. HTBI-primed RT-PCR formed the first round, and a multiplex PCR formed the second. From the multiplex PCR reads, TCRdb called clonotypes with MiXCR, one entry per CDR3 protein. Of 660,000 or so distinct CDR3 sequences listed, over 40% are singletons. Sequenced: peripheral blood. These receptors originate from an adult man with Graves' ophthalmopathy.

The rearrangement links TRBV2 to TRBJ1-5; TRBD1 might be the D (5 bases). The germline CDR1 and CDR2 sequences are SNHLY and FYNNEI. Trimming took off 5 bases at V and 5 bases at J, with 34 bases between the two ends. CDR3 length: 21 residues. Here the CDR3 reads CASSFSFRAWGDASEYQPQHF. The CDR3 coding sequence is TGTGCCAGCAGTTTTAGTTTTCGGGCTTGGGGGGATGCGAGCGAGTATCAGCCCCAGCATTTT. Together with reference TRBV2 and TRBJ1-5, the CDR3 gives the full variable domain: EPEVTQTPSHQVTQMGQEVILRCVPISNHLYFYWYRQILGQKVEFLVSFYNNEISEKSEIFDDQFSVERPDGSNFTLKIRSTKLEDSAMYFCASSFSFRAWGDASEYQPQHFGDGTRLSIL.

At least ten counts were recorded for this clonotype. The V gene is TRBV19, the J gene TRBJ1-5; D unresolved. The CDR3 length is 14 residues. The V end was cut by 1 base, the J end by 3 bases, with 7 bases between. Germline loops: CDR1 LNHDA, CDR2 SQIVND (reference sequence). The CDR3 here is CASSIAAPNQPQHF. In nucleotides, the CDR3 is TGTGCCAGTAGTATAGCGGCTCCCAATCAGCCCCAGCATTTT.

The chain combines TRBV9 with TRBJ2-2; 10 nucleotides match TRBD2. The CDR3 is 14 residues long. V trimming: 6 bases; J trimming: 8 bases; junction bases outside the gene matches: 7. CDR1 is SGDLS and CDR2 is YYNGEE in the germline V gene. The CDR3 DNA follows: TGTGCCAGCACGGCTAGCGGGGGAGGTGGGGAGCTGTTTTTT. Protein: CASTASGGGGELFF.

This clonotype occurred many times. The rearrangement links TRBV12-3 or TRBV12-4 to TRBJ2-7; a possible D gene is TRBD1 (5 bases). The CDR3 sequence is 14 residues long. V was pared by 5 bases and J by 7 bases, with 18 bases between. CDR3: CASSVRQGSEEQYF. The CDR3 DNA is TGTGCCAGCAGTGTCCGGCAGGGATCGGAAGAGCAGTACTTC.

This chain connects TRBV20-1 to TRBJ2-5; 13 bases fit TRBD2. Germline V gives CDR1 DFQATT, CDR2 SNEGSKA (reference sequence). V shed 6 bases, J shed 5 bases, and the junction held 9 bases outside the gene matches. This CDR3 has 15 amino acids. The CDR3 here is CSARTSGRETETQYF. The CDR3 DNA reads as TGCAGTGCCAGGACTAGCGGGAGAGAGACGGAGACCCAGTACTTC.

This clonotype was observed once. A read error may explain this, as a much larger clone is one base away. The rearrangement links TRBV7-9 to TRBJ1-1, with D perhaps TRBD1 (6 bases). Germline CDR1 and CDR2: SEHNR and FQNEAQ (reference sequence). The CDR3 covers 14 residues. CDR3 DNA sequence: TGTGCCAGCAGCGTTGTTGACAGGAACACTGAAGTTTTCTTT. It yields the protein CASSVVDRNTEVFF.

Notes on this clonotype: Just one base apart from a much larger clone, this may be a read error. V and J are TRBV5-1 and TRBJ2-7; no firm D call. The CDR3 contains 15 residues. Germline V gene sequence: CDR1 SGHRS, CDR2 YFSETQ. DNA of the CDR3: TGCGCCAGCAGCTTGGACGTTCTAGGATCCTACGAGCAGCACTTC. It translates to CASSLDVLGSYEQHF.

This clonotype was counted at least ten times. This chain joins TRBV20-1 and TRBJ2-7; 9 bases fit TRBD1. Germline V gene lookup returns CDR1 DFQATT and CDR2 SNEGSKA (reference sequence). V shed 6 bases and J 3 bases; nucleotides not matched to a gene: 0. This CDR3 is built from 11 residues. CDR3 bases: TGCAGTGCGACAGGGGGCTACGAGCAGTACTTC. Translation gives CSATGGYEQYF.

This chain connects TRBV7-9 to TRBJ2-7, with TRBD1 matching 11 bases. Germline CDR1 reads SEHNR; CDR2 reads FQNEAQ (reference sequence). The V gene end was trimmed by 11 bases and the J gene end by 4 bases; junction bases not matched to a gene: 10. This CDR3 contains 14 residues. The CDR3 region has the DNA TGTGCCGGAGGAACCGGGACAGGGGGGTACGAGCAGTACTTC. Protein: CAGGTGTGGYEQYF.

This clonotype occurred a few times. The chain recombines TRBV19 with TRBJ2-5; D might be TRBD1 (5 bases). Germline V gene data show CDR1 as LNHDA and CDR2 as SQIVND (reference sequence). V was clipped by 3 bases and J by 3 bases, with 11 bases between them. CDR3 length equals 14 residues. CDR3 sequence reads: CASSIAGLEETQYF. CDR3 in DNA: TGTGCCAGTAGTATCGCAGGGCTCGAAGAGACCCAGTACTTC.

The J gene is TRBJ1-1, the V gene TRBV20-1; tentatively, D is TRBD1 (5 bases). Germline assignment: CDR1 DFQATT and CDR2 SNEGSKA (reference sequence). The germline V and J ends were trimmed by 3 bases and 1 base, with 12 bases remaining between them. CDR3 size: 14 residues. This CDR3 is CSASLGVTNTEAFF. The CDR3 nucleotides read TGCAGTGCTAGTTTGGGGGTGACGAACACTGAAGCTTTCTTT.

Regarding this clonotype: Because it lacks the conserved phenylalanine or tryptophan at the end, this CDR3 is likely a read error. The chain recombines TRBV12-3 or TRBV12-4 with TRBJ1-1; D is ambiguous. The CDR3 is 13 amino acids. DNA for the CDR3: TGTGCTAGTGGTTTGGGGTTGGGCACTGAAGCTTTCCTT. It yields the protein CASGLGLGTEAFL.

Notes on this clonotype: The junction differs from germline at one of its ends, possibly a read error. The rearrangement links TRBV4-1 to TRBJ1-5, with no clear D. Germline V gene lookup returns CDR1 MGHRA and CDR2 YSYEKL. CDR3 length equals 15 residues. DNA for the CDR3: TGTGCCAGCAGCCAAGATGAGGCCTTTGCTGGGCCCCAGCATTTT. This sequence encodes CASSQDEAFAGPQHF.

The sample holds one count of this clonotype. V usage is TRBV29-1 and J usage is TRBJ2-5, with TRBD2 as a possible D gene (6 bases). V shed 3 bases and J shed 12 bases, with 8 bases lying between them. This CDR3 is 9 amino acids long. Germline lookup yields CDR1 SQVTM and CDR2 ANQGSEA. The CDR3 is CSVEWGEYF. The CDR3 DNA is TGCAGCGTTGAGTGGGGGGAGTACTTC.

This clonotype has a handful of counts. V usage is TRBV24-1 and J usage is TRBJ2-3, with D possibly TRBD2 on 6 matching bases. This CDR3 contains 15 residues. V lost 1 base to trimming and J lost 2 bases, with 9 bases between them. In germline, CDR1 is KGHDR, CDR2 SFDVKD. The CDR3 nucleotides are TGTGCCACCAGTGATTTTAGCGGACCCACAGATACGCAGTATTTT. As protein: CATSDFSGPTDTQYF.

This clonotype was found once. It is likely a read error, because the conserved phenylalanine at the end of the CDR3 is missing. This sequence joins TRBV25-1 and TRBJ2-7; 8 bases map to TRBD1. The junction had 5 bases not matched to a gene; V was cut back by 5 bases and J by 5 bases. Germline V gene lookup returns CDR1 MGHDK and CDR2 SYGVNS. The CDR3 length is 13 residues. CDR3 in DNA: TGTGCCAGCAGTTACAGGGGGGAACACGAGCAGTACCTC. This codes for CASSYRGEHEQYL.

Comments on this clonotype: Just one base apart from a much larger clone, this may be a read error. The rearrangement joins TRBV24-1 to TRBJ1-6; no clear D. Germline V gives CDR1 KGHDR, CDR2 SFDVKD. Deletions cut 4 bases from V and 5 bases from J, with 5 bases between. CDR3 length: 13 amino acids. The CDR3 DNA sequence: TGTGCCACCAGTGACGTTGATAATTCACCCCTCCACTTT. This gives the protein CATSDVDNSPLHF.

In the case of this clonotype: A much more abundant neighbour one base away suggests this may be a read error. J is TRBJ1-1 and V is TRBV19; D perhaps matches TRBD1 (5 bases). Deletions cut 5 bases from V and 3 bases from J, with 22 bases between. Germline V lookup: CDR1 LNHDA, CDR2 SQIVND (reference sequence). The CDR3 is 17 residues long. DNA for the CDR3: TGTGCCAGTAGTGTCTACTCAAGACGGGGCAGGGACACTGAAGCTTTCTTT. It codes for CASSVYSRRGRDTEAFF.

This chain links TRBV19 with TRBJ2-2; D call uncertain. The V gene's germline CDR1 is LNHDA and CDR2 SQIVND (reference sequence). The CDR3 has 14 residues. Trimming took 0 bases from V and 6 from J, leaving 8 bases between them. The CDR3 region has the DNA TGTGCCAGTAGTATAGACACCCCACCCGGGGAGCTGTTTTTT. Its translation: CASSIDTPPGELFF.

This clonotype has a count of ten or more. The chain employs TRBV7-2 and TRBJ1-2; D might be TRBD1 (6 bases). Germline V gene sequence: CDR1 SGHTA, CDR2 FQGNSA. The CDR3 has 15 amino acids. V was cut by 6 bases and J by 5 bases, with 19 bases left in between. The CDR3 loop reads CASRAPRGNRYGYTF. CDR3 DNA: TGTGCCAGCAGAGCCCCAAGGGGGAATAGATATGGCTACACCTTC.

This rearrangement joins TRBV15 to TRBJ1-2, with 8 positions matching TRBD1. Trimming at V came to 3 bases and at J to 7 bases, leaving 7 bases not matched to a gene. Germline loops: CDR1 LNHNV, CDR2 YYDKDF (reference sequence). CDR3 size: 14 residues. The CDR3 loop is CATSSGGQGGGYTF. CDR3 DNA sequence: TGTGCCACCAGCAGTGGTGGACAGGGTGGTGGCTACACCTTC. The variable domain in full, completed from reference TRBV15 and TRBJ1-2, reads DAMVIQNPRYQVTQFGKPVTLSCSQTLNHNVMYWYQQKSSQAPKLLFHYYDKDFNNEADTPDNFQSRRPNTSFCFLDIRSPGLGDTAMYLCATSSGGQGGGYTFGSGTRLTVV.